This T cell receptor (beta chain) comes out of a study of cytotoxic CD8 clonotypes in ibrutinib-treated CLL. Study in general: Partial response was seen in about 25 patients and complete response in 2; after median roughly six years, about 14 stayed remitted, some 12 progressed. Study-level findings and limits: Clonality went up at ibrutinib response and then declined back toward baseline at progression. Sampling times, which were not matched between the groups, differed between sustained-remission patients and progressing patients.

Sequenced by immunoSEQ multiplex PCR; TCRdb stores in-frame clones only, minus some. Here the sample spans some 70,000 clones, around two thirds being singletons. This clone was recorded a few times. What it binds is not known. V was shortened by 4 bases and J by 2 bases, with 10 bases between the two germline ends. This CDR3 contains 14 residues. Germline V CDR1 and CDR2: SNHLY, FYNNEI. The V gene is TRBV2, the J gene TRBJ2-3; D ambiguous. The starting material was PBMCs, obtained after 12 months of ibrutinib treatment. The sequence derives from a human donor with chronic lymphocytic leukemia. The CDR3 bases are TGTGCCAGCAGTGTTGGCAGCCACACAGATACGCAGTATTTT. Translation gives CASSVGSHTDTQYF.